These 2 T cell receptor beta chains originate from one sample sequenced in a study of technical replicates of blood from four donors. Clones were sequenced by immunoSEQ multiplex PCR, and TCRdb holds only the in-frame ones, with some missing. This table has under 55,000 clones, around 96% appearing once. The material sequenced was T cells isolated from PBMCs. These receptors came from a human donor in good health.

This rearrangement joins TRBV7-9 to TRBJ2-7; 9 bases agree with TRBD1. CDR3 size: 15 residues. The germline gives CDR1 SEHNR, CDR2 FQNEAQ (reference sequence). Unmatched junction bases numbered 10, after V lost 5 bases and J lost 5 bases. Written as DNA, the CDR3 is TGTGCCAGCAGCCTGACCGGGACAGGGTTCGACGAGCAGTACTTC. This sequence encodes CASSLTGTGFDEQYF. Combining the CDR3 with reference TRBV7-9 and TRBJ2-7 gives the whole variable domain DTGVSQNPRHKITKRGQNVTFRCDPISEHNRLYWYRQTLGQGPEFLTYFQNEAQLEKSRLLSDRFSAERPKGSFSTLEIQRTEQGDSAMYLCASSLTGTGFDEQYFGPGTRLTVT.

The chain is built from TRBV6-1 and TRBJ1-1, with D possibly being TRBD1 (6 bases). This CDR3 is built from 11 residues. The germline gives CDR1 MNHNS, CDR2 SASEGT. V lost 7 bases, J lost 10 bases, and 13 bases lay in between. In nucleotides, the CDR3 is TGTGCCAGCAACAGGGATGTGGTAGCTTTCTTT. Its translation is CASNRDVVAFF.